Following are 18 T cell receptor beta chains from one sample sequenced in a study of breast tumors, draining lymph nodes, adjacent tissues. TCRdb recomputed calls from the multiplex PCR reads with MiXCR, one row per CDR3 protein. The sample carries around 140,000 distinct CDR3 sequences, 20% to 25% recorded once. Axillary draining lymph nodes of breast cancer patients supplied the node samples. Sequences were obtained from axillary lymph node tissue. The receptors derive from a female donor with breast cancer. Some clones in this sample may be carry-over from other donors' samples.

The chain links TRBV16 to TRBJ1-3; no clear D gene. The ends were cut back, 2 bases at V and 0 bases at J, with 8 bases in the middle. The germline gives CDR1 KGHSY, CDR2 FQNENV. The CDR3 runs 15 residues. The CDR3 region is CASSQARLSGNTIYF. For the CDR3, the DNA is TGTGCCAGCAGCCAAGCTCGCCTCTCTGGAAACACCATATATTTT.

This CDR3 reads CAISEPSTGATDWREMGTDTQYF. CDR3 nucleotides: TGTGCCATCAGTGAGCCCTCGACAGGGGCGACGGACTGGCGGGAGATGGGCACAGATACGCAGTATTTT. The V call is TRBV10-3, the J call TRBJ2-3; tentatively, D is TRBD1 (8 bases). Germline CDR1 reads ENHRY; CDR2 reads SYGVKD. The CDR3 is made up of 23 amino acids. Trimming removed 2 bases at V and 1 base at J, with 34 bases between.

About this clonotype itself: This may arise from a read error, as a much more abundant clone is one base away. V usage is TRBV20-1 and J usage is TRBJ2-5, with a weak D call TRBD2 (5 bases). The V end was cut by 6 bases, the J end by 2 bases, with 19 bases between. CDR1 DFQATT and CDR2 SNEGSKA come from the germline V gene (reference sequence). The CDR3 contains 15 residues. Here the CDR3 reads CSASGGSEIQETQYF. The DNA for the CDR3 is TGCAGTGCCTCCGGAGGTAGCGAGATTCAAGAGACCCAGTACTTC.

This clonotype appeared many times. The chain employs TRBV7-2 and TRBJ2-3, with 7 nucleotides matching TRBD1. The length of the CDR3 is 15 residues. Germline CDR1 reads SGHTA; CDR2 reads FQGNSA. V dropped 5 bases and J dropped 2; count of bases not matched to a gene: 7. The chain's CDR3 is CASSRQGSITDTQYF. The CDR3 DNA reads TGTGCCAGCAGCCGACAGGGATCCATCACAGATACGCAGTATTTT.

In this sample, this clonotype turned up many times. J is TRBJ2-3 and V is TRBV2; weak D call: TRBD2 (5 bases). Germline V CDR1 and CDR2: SNHLY, FYNNEI. The V end was cut by 6 bases, the J end by 0 bases, with 10 bases between. This CDR3 is built from 14 residues. The CDR3 DNA sequence: TGTGCCAGCAGCGCGAGGACTAGCACAGATACGCAGTATTTT. Protein: CASSARTSTDTQYF.

Ten or more counts support this clonotype. CDR3 nucleotides: TGCGCCAGCAGCCGCCCGTCTCTCGGACTAGCGAGCAACGAGCAGTACTTC. Amino acid sequence: CASSRPSLGLASNEQYF. The chain has TRBV4-1 and TRBJ2-7; TRBD2 aligns across 9 bases. Germline V gene sequence: CDR1 MGHRA, CDR2 YSYEKL. The V and J ends lost 4 bases and 5 bases, in that order; junction bases with no gene match: 15. The length of the CDR3 is 17 residues.

This clonotype was detected many times. This chain uses TRBV19 with TRBJ1-5; D may be TRBD1 (5 bases). From germline, CDR1 is LNHDA and CDR2 SQIVND (reference sequence). The CDR3 is 16 residues long. With 7 bases removed from V and 5 bases from J, the gap between germline ends came to 21 bases. Written as DNA, the CDR3 is TGTGCCAGTACAGATCGTAGGGGAGACGGAGATCAGCCCCAGCATTTT. It specifies CASTDRRGDGDQPQHF.

In regard to this clonotype: A single base separates this from a much larger clone, so it may be a read error. This chain connects TRBV2 to TRBJ2-5, with 8 bases fitting TRBD2. Trimming removed 2 bases from V and 5 bases from J; junction bases left unmatched: 7. The CDR3 has 15 residues. In germline, CDR1 is SNHLY, CDR2 FYNNEI. The CDR3 loop is CASSEISGGEETQYF. The CDR3 DNA reads TGTGCCAGCAGTGAAATCAGCGGGGGAGAGGAGACCCAGTACTTC. The full variable domain, completed using reference TRBV2 and TRBJ2-5, is EPEVTQTPSHQVTQMGQEVILRCVPISNHLYFYWYRQILGQKVEFLVSFYNNEISEKSEIFDDQFSVERPDGSNFTLKIRSTKLEDSAMYFCASSEISGGEETQYFGPGTRLLVL.

This clonotype was seen at least ten times. The CDR3 nucleotides read TGTGCCAGCAGTCGCCGACAGGAATATTCACCCCTCCACTTT. Translating it yields CASSRRQEYSPLHF. V gene TRBV12-3 or TRBV12-4 combines with J gene TRBJ1-6; D is perhaps TRBD1 (6 bases). This CDR3 is 14 amino acids long. V was pared by 5 bases and J by 8 bases, with 13 bases between.

The V and J genes are TRBV28 and TRBJ2-1, with D maybe TRBD2 (6 bases). V shed 6 bases and J shed 1 base, with 13 bases lying between them. CDR3 length: 15 amino acids. Germline V gives CDR1 MDHEN, CDR2 SYDVKM. In DNA, the CDR3 is TGTGCCAGCAGCCCCCCGGGAGCGTCCTACAATGAGCAGTTCTTC. Residues: CASSPPGASYNEQFF.

This clonotype was detected many times. The chain joins TRBV20-1 to TRBJ2-7; D is perhaps TRBD1 (6 bases). Germline assignment: CDR1 DFQATT and CDR2 SNEGSKA (reference sequence). V was trimmed by 4 bases and J by 0 bases, leaving 13 bases between them. The CDR3 totals 14 residues. The CDR3 loop reads CSATNRDNSYEQYF. The CDR3 coding sequence is TGCAGTGCTACAAACCGGGACAACTCCTACGAGCAGTACTTC.

This clonotype was observed many times. The chain carries TRBV10-2 and TRBJ1-5; 9 nucleotides align to TRBD1. The CDR3 has 14 residues. Germline assignment: CDR1 WSHSY and CDR2 SAAADI. J lost 4 bases, V lost 5 bases, and 3 bases had no gene match. The CDR3 DNA is TGCGCCAGCAGTTCACAGGGGGCGAATCAGCCCCAGCATTTT. Translating it yields CASSSQGANQPQHF.

There are many counts of this clonotype. In DNA, the CDR3 is TGCAGTGCTAGAATCTCTGGAAACACCATATATTTT. Translation: CSARISGNTIYF. The genes are TRBV20-1 and TRBJ1-3; D remains ambiguous. This CDR3 is built from 12 residues. The germline V gene encodes CDR1 DFQATT and CDR2 SNEGSKA (reference sequence). The germline V and J ends were trimmed by 2 bases and 0 bases, with 2 bases remaining between them.

This clonotype occurred many times. The gene calls are TRBV27 and TRBJ2-5, with 7 positions matching TRBD2. The CDR3 spans 13 residues. CDR1 and CDR2 from the germline V gene are MNHEY and SMNVEV (reference sequence). With V trimmed by 6 bases and J by 4 bases, 5 bases remained unmatched. For the CDR3, the DNA is TGTGCCAGCAGCCCGAGGGAGGGAGAGACCCAGTACTTC. Its protein product is CASSPREGETQYF.

This clonotype was seen repeatedly, ten times or more. The V and J genes are TRBV5-1 and TRBJ2-7; TRBD1 matches 9 bases. Germline V lookup: CDR1 SGHRS, CDR2 YFSETQ. Trimming removed 4 bases from V and 2 bases from J; junction bases left unmatched: 7. The CDR3 has 15 amino acids. As DNA, the CDR3 is TGCGCCAGCAGCCGTCGGACAGGGGCTCCCTACGAGCAGTACTTC. It specifies CASSRRTGAPYEQYF.

The table lists this clonotype with many counts. The chain joins TRBV7-8 to TRBJ1-2; D is possibly TRBD1 (6 bases). This CDR3 region has 12 residues. Germline CDR1 is SGHVS and CDR2 is FQNEAQ. V lost 5 bases to trimming and J lost 8 bases, with 12 bases between them. The CDR3 reads CASSPWTVGYTF. For the CDR3, the DNA is TGTGCCAGCAGCCCCTGGACAGTCGGCTACACCTTC.

V and J are TRBV2 and TRBJ2-7; no clear D. The CDR3 is 8 residues long. Trimming removed 8 bases from V and 4 bases from J, with 0 bases in between. CDR1 and CDR2 from the germline V gene are SNHLY and FYNNEI. The DNA of the CDR3 is TGTGCCAGCTACGAGCAGTACTTC. This translates into CASYEQYF.

CDR3: CSAPAAGGGPTDTQYF. As DNA, the CDR3 is TGCAGTGCTCCGGCCGCGGGAGGGGGCCCCACAGATACGCAGTATTTT. V and J are TRBV20-1 and TRBJ2-3; the match to TRBD2 covers 9 bases. In germline, CDR1 is DFQATT, CDR2 SNEGSKA (reference sequence). The CDR3 is 16 residues long. The J segment lost 2 bases and the V segment lost 5 bases, leaving 11 bases of the junction unmatched.